The T cell receptor (beta chain) described here comes from a study of blood T cells in healthy people across ages. At the level of the study: About one barcoded beta molecule per two T cells was captured by template switching.

Each donor was a healthy Caucasian individual from Russia, aged about 6 to 100. General study findings and limits: Long-lived donors had more naive CD4+ cells and higher diversity than aged donors.

This clonotype appeared many times. What it binds is not known. A sample-barcoded 5' primer and a J-beta primer mix were used in a second PCR of roughly 7 to 11 cycles. The authors tagged each cDNA molecule using a template-switch adaptor with 12 random nucleotides. One entry per CDR3 protein results from TCRdb running MiXCR on the 5' RACE reads. Of approximately 1.5 million distinct CDR3 sequences listed, approximately 43% are singletons. Deletions cut 6 bases from V and 0 bases from J, with 21 bases between. The CDR3 contains 18 residues. CDR1 and CDR2 (germline): MNHEY, SVGEGT. The specimen was blood. This sequence joins TRBV6-2 or TRBV6-3 and TRBJ2-1; no clear D. This clonotype originated in a woman between 18 and 29 years old in good health. Here the CDR3 DNA reads TGTGCCAGCAGCTACCGGACCCCAGTCGTCTACTCCTACAATGAGCAGTTCTTC. Translation: CASSYRTPVVYSYNEQFF.